This T cell receptor beta chain was profiled in a study of T cell clonality in common variable immunodeficiency. Findings of the study overall: Reportedly, TCR beta sequences from common variable immunodeficiency showed fewer deletions and N-nucleotide insertions.

The germline CDR1 and CDR2 sequences are SEHNR and FQNEAQ (reference sequence). Trimming took 1 base from V and 0 from J, leaving 10 bases between them. The CDR3 is 15 residues long. Donors gave roughly 5 to 8 ml heparinized peripheral whole blood. Sequenced by immunoSEQ multiplex PCR; TCRdb stores in-frame clones only, minus some. The sample yields some 19,000 clones, without any singletons. A few counts support this clone. What it binds is not known. From the germline J gene comes the end of the CDR3, since the read stops 3 residues before it. The chain links TRBV7-9 to TRBJ2-7; D is unclear. The sequenced sample consisted of peripheral blood mononuclear cells. This clonotype was obtained from a human donor with common variable immunodeficiency. The CDR3 bases that were read are TGTGCCAGCAGCTTAGACAGAACCCACTCCTACGAG. It is translated as CASSLDRTHSYE. The entire CDR3 is CASSLDRTHSYEQYF.